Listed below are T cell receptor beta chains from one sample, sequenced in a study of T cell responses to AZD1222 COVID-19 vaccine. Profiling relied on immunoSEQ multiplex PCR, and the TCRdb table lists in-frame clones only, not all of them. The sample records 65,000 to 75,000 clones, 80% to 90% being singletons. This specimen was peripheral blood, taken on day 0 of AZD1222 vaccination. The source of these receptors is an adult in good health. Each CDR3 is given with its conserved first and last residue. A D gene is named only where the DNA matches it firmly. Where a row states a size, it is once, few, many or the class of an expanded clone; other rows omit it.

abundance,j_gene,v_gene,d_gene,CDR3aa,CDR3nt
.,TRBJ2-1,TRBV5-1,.,CASSVSSEMYNEQFF,TGCGCCAGCAGCGTATCTAGCGAAATGTACAATGAGCAGTTCTTC
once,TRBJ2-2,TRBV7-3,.,CASSFGTTGELFF,TGTGCCAGCAGCTTCGGAACGACCGGGGAGCTGTTTTTT
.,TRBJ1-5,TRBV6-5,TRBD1,CASSPRDRGRPQHF,TGTGCCAGCAGTCCCCGGGACAGGGGAAGGCCCCAGCATTTT
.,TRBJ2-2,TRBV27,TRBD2,CATQGLAGVDGELFF,TGTGCCACCCAAGGGCTAGCGGGAGTAGACGGGGAGCTGTTTTTT
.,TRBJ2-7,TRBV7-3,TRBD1,CASSKDRGLYEQYF,TGTGCCAGCAGCAAGGACAGGGGACTTTACGAGCAGTACTTC
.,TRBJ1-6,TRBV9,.,CASSEGTDSPLHF,TGTGCCAGCAGCGAAGGGACGGATTCACCCCTCCACTTT
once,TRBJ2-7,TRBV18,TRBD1,CASSGDSYLIYEQYF,TGTGCCAGCTCAGGGGACAGTTATCTGATTTACGAGCAGTACTTC
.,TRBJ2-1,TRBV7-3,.,CASSGWETGQFF,TGTGCCAGCAGCGGATGGGAGACGGGGCAGTTCTTC
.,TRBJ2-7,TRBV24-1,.,CATSDNVRGGEQYF,TGTGCCACCAGTGATAACGTCAGGGGAGGCGAGCAGTACTTC
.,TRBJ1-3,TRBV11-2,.,CASSLASQASAATGNTIYF,TGTGCCAGCAGCCTGGCTTCCCAGGCAAGCGCCGCAACTGGAAACACCATATATTTT
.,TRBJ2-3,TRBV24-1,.,CATCDGTSSTDTQYF,TGTGCCACCTGTGACGGGACCTCTAGCACAGATACGCAGTATTTT
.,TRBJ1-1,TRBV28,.,CASSKIGRGTEAFF,TGTGCCAGCAGCAAAATCGGGAGGGGCACTGAAGCTTTCTTT
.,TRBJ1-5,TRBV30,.,CAWSVQGDQPQHF,TGTGCCTGGAGTGTACAGGGCGATCAGCCCCAGCATTTT
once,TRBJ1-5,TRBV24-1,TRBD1,CATSDIKNGQGYNQPQHF,TGTGCCACCAGTGATATAAAGAATGGACAGGGCTACAATCAGCCCCAGCATTTT
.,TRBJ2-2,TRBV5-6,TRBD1,CASSPTGGGTGELFF,TGTGCCAGCAGCCCGACAGGGGGAGGCACCGGGGAGCTGTTTTTT
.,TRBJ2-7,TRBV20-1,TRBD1,CSASMGTDPYEQYF,TGCAGTGCTAGTATGGGGACAGACCCCTACGAGCAGTACTTC
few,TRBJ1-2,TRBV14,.,CASSPGPNGYTF,TGTGCCAGCAGCCCGGGACCAAACGGCTACACCTTC
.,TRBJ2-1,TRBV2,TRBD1,CASRHQGAIYNEQFF,TGTGCCAGCAGGCACCAGGGGGCAATTTACAATGAGCAGTTCTTC
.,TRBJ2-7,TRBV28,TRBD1,CASTGTGPLGEQYF,TGTGCCAGCACCGGGACAGGGCCCTTGGGGGAGCAGTACTTC
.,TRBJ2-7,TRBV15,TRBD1,CATSYSKRQGTTYEQYF,TGTGCCACCAGCTATTCAAAAAGACAGGGGACGACCTACGAGCAGTACTTC
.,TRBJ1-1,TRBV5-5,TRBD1,CASSIPGQGNTEAFF,TGTGCCAGCAGCATTCCGGGACAGGGGAACACTGAAGCTTTCTTT
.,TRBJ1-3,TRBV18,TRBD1,CASSRRTGESGNTIYF,TGTGCCAGCTCGCGAAGGACAGGGGAATCTGGAAACACCATATATTTT
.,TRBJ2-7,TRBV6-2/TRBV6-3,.,CASSSQTYEQYF,TGTGCCAGCAGTTCGCAAACCTACGAGCAGTACTTC
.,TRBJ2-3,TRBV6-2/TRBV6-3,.,CASSPMTGRSTDTQYF,TGTGCCAGCAGTCCGATGACAGGTCGGAGCACAGATACGCAGTATTTT
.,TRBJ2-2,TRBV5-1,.,CASSLYASPNWSGELFF,TGCGCCAGCAGCTTATATGCTAGCCCGAATTGGAGCGGGGAGCTGTTTTTT
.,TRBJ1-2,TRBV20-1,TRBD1,CSASQGQGPGGYTF,TGCAGTGCTAGTCAAGGACAGGGACCGGGAGGCTACACCTTC
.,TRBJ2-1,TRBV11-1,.,CASSYRQRPGWQFF,TGTGCCAGCAGCTACAGACAGAGGCCAGGGTGGCAGTTCTTC
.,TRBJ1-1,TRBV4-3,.,CASSQGEWTEAFF,TGCGCCAGCAGCCAAGGCGAATGGACTGAAGCTTTCTTT
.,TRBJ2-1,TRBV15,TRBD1,CATSRQGQASNEQFF,TGTGCCACCAGCAGACAAGGACAGGCGAGCAATGAGCAGTTCTTC
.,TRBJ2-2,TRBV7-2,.,CASSLVALRRELFF,TGTGCCAGCAGCTTAGTGGCTCTTAGAAGGGAGCTGTTTTTT
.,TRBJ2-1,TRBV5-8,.,CASSFGYNEQFF,TGTGCCAGCAGCTTCGGGTACAATGAGCAGTTCTTC
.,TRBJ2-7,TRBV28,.,CASSFALEQYF,TGTGCCAGCAGTTTCGCTCTTGAGCAGTACTTC
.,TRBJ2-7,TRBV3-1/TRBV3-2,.,CASSQELPGRTYEQYF,TGTGCCAGCAGCCAAGAGCTTCCCGGTAGGACCTACGAGCAGTACTTC
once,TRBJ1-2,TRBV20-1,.,CSAGGDGYTF,TGCAGTGCAGGGGGAGATGGCTACACCTTC
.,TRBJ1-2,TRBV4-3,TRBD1,CASSPGQGVYGYTF,TGCGCCAGCAGCCCCGGACAGGGGGTCTATGGCTACACCTTC
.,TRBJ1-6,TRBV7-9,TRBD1,CASSLGGTANSPLHF,TGTGCCAGCAGCTTAGGGGGGACAGCGAATTCACCCCTCCACTTT
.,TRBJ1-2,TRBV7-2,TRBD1,CASSLDPGGADGYTF,TGTGCCAGCAGCTTAGATCCAGGGGGCGCGGATGGCTACACCTTC
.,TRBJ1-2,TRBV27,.,CASSLRARQGIYGYTF,TGTGCCAGCAGTTTACGCGCCCGGCAGGGCATCTATGGCTACACCTTC
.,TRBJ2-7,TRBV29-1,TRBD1,CSVGTASYEQYF,TGCAGCGTAGGGACAGCTTCCTACGAGCAGTACTTC
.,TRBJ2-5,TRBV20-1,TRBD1,CSASQGDETQYF,TGCAGTGCTAGTCAGGGGGACGAGACCCAGTACTTC
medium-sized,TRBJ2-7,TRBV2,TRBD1,CAGGTGETYEQYF,TGTGCCGGGGGGACAGGGGAGACCTACGAGCAGTACTTC
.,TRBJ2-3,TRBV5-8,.,CASSFSRQTSTDTQYF,TGTGCCAGCAGCTTTTCTCGCCAGACAAGCACAGATACGCAGTATTTT
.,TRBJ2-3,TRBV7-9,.,CASSQFITDTQYF,TGTGCCAGCAGCCAATTTATTACAGATACGCAGTATTTT
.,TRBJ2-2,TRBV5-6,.,CASSLARTNTGELFF,TGTGCCAGCAGCTTGGCCAGAACGAACACCGGGGAGCTGTTTTTT
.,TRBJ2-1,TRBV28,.,CASRPFGNEQFF,TGTGCCAGCAGACCCTTCGGGAATGAGCAGTTCTTC
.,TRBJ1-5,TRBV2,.,CASTLTGDSNQPQHF,TGTGCCAGCACGTTAACAGGAGATAGCAATCAGCCCCAGCATTTT
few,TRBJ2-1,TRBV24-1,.,CATSDLSRNEQFF,TGTGCCACCAGTGATTTGAGTCGGAATGAGCAGTTCTTC
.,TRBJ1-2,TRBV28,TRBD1,CASSFEDRVNYGYTF,TGTGCCAGCAGTTTCGAGGACAGGGTCAACTATGGCTACACCTTC
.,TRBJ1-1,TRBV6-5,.,CASSYSKVRAEAFF,TGTGCCAGCAGTTACTCGAAGGTTCGCGCTGAAGCTTTCTTT
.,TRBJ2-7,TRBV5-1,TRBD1,CASSFRGPTYEQYF,TGCGCCAGCAGCTTTAGGGGGCCCACCTACGAGCAGTACTTC
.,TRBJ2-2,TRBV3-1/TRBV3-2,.,CASSPITTRGELFF,TGTGCCAGCAGCCCTATAACCACGCGCGGGGAGCTGTTTTTT
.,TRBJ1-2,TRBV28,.,CASNTASLRYGYTF,TGTGCCAGCAATACGGCTTCTCTGAGGTATGGCTACACCTTC
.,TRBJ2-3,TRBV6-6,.,CASSYRDFTDTQYF,TGTGCCAGCAGCTACCGGGACTTCACAGATACGCAGTATTTT
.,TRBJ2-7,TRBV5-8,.,CASSPSRPYEQYF,TGTGCCAGCAGCCCATCGCGCCCCTACGAGCAGTACTTC
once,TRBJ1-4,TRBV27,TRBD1,CASSPFLTGPREKLFF,TGTGCCAGCAGTCCCTTCCTGACAGGGCCGAGGGAAAAACTGTTTTTT